The next 7 T cell receptor beta chains were all read from a single sample in a study of control samples from healthy donors and cancer patients. Sequencing used immunoSEQ multiplex PCR; TCRdb keeps in-frame clones, though not all of them. The specimen's table records about 210,000 clones. Material: blood. The receptors derive from a woman aged 25-40 years in good health.

The V call is TRBV5-5, the J call TRBJ2-3; D gene ambiguous. Between the trimmed V and J ends, which lost 0 bases and 5 bases, there was a span of 10 bases. From germline, CDR1 is SGHKS and CDR2 YYEKEE (reference sequence). The CDR3 is made up of 14 amino acids. CDR3 bases: TGTGCCAGCAGCTTGGGGGGTGGGAAAGATACGCAGTATTTT. Encoded protein: CASSLGGGKDTQYF. The full variable domain, completed using reference TRBV5-5 and TRBJ2-3, is DAGVTQSPTHLIKTRGQQVTLRCSPISGHKSVSWYQQVLGQGPQFIFQYYEKEERGRGNFPDRFSARQFPNYSSELNVNALLLGDSALYLCASSLGGGKDTQYFGPGTRLTVL.

V is TRBV29-1 and J is TRBJ1-2, with 8 nucleotides matching TRBD1. The CDR3 runs to 13 residues. The germline gives CDR1 SQVTM, CDR2 ANQGSEA. The J segment lost 6 bases and the V segment lost 7 bases, leaving 10 bases of the junction unmatched. CDR3 protein: CSGDQGAKDGYTF. CDR3 sequence (DNA): TGCAGCGGAGATCAGGGGGCAAAGGATGGCTACACCTTC.

The J gene is TRBJ1-1, the V gene TRBV6-4, with D possibly TRBD1 on 6 matching bases. Trimming took 6 bases from V and 5 from J, leaving 19 bases between them. In germline, CDR1 is MRHNA, CDR2 SNTAGT. The CDR3 consists of 15 residues. The CDR3 sequence is CASRPASGARTEAFF. CDR3 DNA: TGTGCCAGCAGGCCGGCCTCGGGGGCGCGGACTGAAGCTTTCTTT.

Worth noting for this clone: This CDR3 is also generated by other DNA sequences in the sample. The chain employs TRBV7-9 and TRBJ1-2; 7 nucleotides line up with TRBD1. The germline V gene encodes CDR1 SEHNR and CDR2 FQNEAQ (reference sequence). J gave up 3 bases and V 3 bases, and 1 base lay outside the gene matches. The CDR3 sequence is 13 residues long. CDR3 sequence reads: CASSFGTDYGYTF. The CDR3 DNA sequence: TGTGCCAGCAGCTTCGGGACAGACTATGGCTACACCTTC.

The chain joins TRBV18 to TRBJ1-1; 7 nucleotides align to TRBD1. Germline-derived CDR1 and CDR2 are KGHSH and LQKENI. The CDR3 runs to 16 residues. The J segment lost 1 base and the V segment lost 4 bases, leaving 9 bases of the junction unmatched. In nucleotides, the CDR3 is TGTGCCAGCTCACGGGGGACAGCTCAATCGAACACTGAAGCTTTCTTT. It encodes CASSRGTAQSNTEAFF.

The genes are TRBV6-4 and TRBJ1-2, with a tentative D call TRBD1 (5 bases). Germline CDR1 and CDR2: MRHNA and SNTAGT. The CDR3 totals 14 residues. V gave up 3 bases and J gave up 5 bases, with 13 bases separating them. The CDR3 nucleotides are TGTGCCAGCAGTGAGGGGGACCGCCCTTATGGCTACACCTTC. Translating gives CASSEGDRPYGYTF.

The rearrangement uses TRBV29-1 and TRBJ2-3; no definite D call. This CDR3 contains 13 residues. V lost 0 bases and J lost 6, with 10 bases in between. Germline CDR1 SQVTM, CDR2 ANQGSEA. CDR3 coding DNA: TGCAGCGTTGAAGAGGTGGGAACCGATACGCAGTATTTT. Its protein is CSVEEVGTDTQYF.